The clone carrying this TCR beta chain was detected only a few times. Its target is unknown. Clinical symptoms, serum thyroxine and TRAb, thyroid ultrasound and orbital computed tomography together formed the diagnostic basis. The length of the CDR3 is 13 residues. J lost 8 bases, V lost 5 bases, and 3 bases had no gene match. CDR1 SGHTA and CDR2 FQGTGA come from the germline V gene. The sample belongs to a study of T cells in Graves' hyperthyroidism and ophthalmopathy. Study summary: Upon initial diagnosis and before any treatment, peripheral blood was collected.

Study results and limitations: Most thyroid clonotypes expanded above 0.001 appeared in blood too.

TCR beta CDR3 regions were amplified from RNA transcripts. With the HTBI primer set, the TCR CDR3 went through a first round of RT-PCR. TCRdb re-analysed the multiplex PCR reads in MiXCR, keeping a single row per CDR3 protein. Of about 640,000 distinct CDR3 sequences in the sample, less than 25% were seen once. The genes are TRBV7-3 and TRBJ2-1, with TRBD1 identical over 10 bases. The sequence was obtained from a man aged 25-45 years with Graves' ophthalmopathy. Sequenced input: blood. This CDR3 reads CASSRDRGYEQFF. Written as DNA, the CDR3 is TGTGCCAGCAGCCGGGACAGGGGATATGAGCAGTTCTTC.